The 32 T cell receptor beta chains below come from one sample, sequenced in a study of blood T cell repertoires in COVID-19. Some clones are missing from TCRdb's copy, which holds only in-frame ones; the method was immunoSEQ multiplex PCR. The profile shows 85,000 to 95,000 clones, 80% to 90% of them singletons. The sequenced sample was peripheral blood. The receptors stem from a woman of 80 years or more with active COVID-19.

This chain uses TRBV15 with TRBJ2-5, with 12 bases fitting TRBD2. The CDR3 covers 16 residues. With V trimmed by 5 bases and J by 4 bases, 8 bases remained unmatched. Germline assignment: CDR1 LNHNV and CDR2 YYDKDF (reference sequence). CDR3 in amino acids: CATSGRELAGGETQYF. The CDR3 region has the DNA TGTGCCACCAGCGGGAGGGAACTAGCGGGAGGAGAGACCCAGTACTTC.

This clone was observed a handful of times. The junction differs from germline at one of its ends, possibly a read error. V and J are TRBV28 and TRBJ2-7; tentative D call: TRBD2 (5 bases). This CDR3 contains 12 residues. Germline CDR1 MDHEN, CDR2 SYDVKM. CDR3 in DNA: TGTGCCAGCAGTGCCCCCCGGGTAGCGCCCGTCTTC. Its protein is CASSAPRVAPVF.

The chain recombines TRBV29-1 with TRBJ1-1; D is ambiguous. The CDR3 runs 14 residues. Trimming removed 5 bases at V and 0 bases at J, with 13 bases between. Per germline, CDR1 SQVTM and CDR2 ANQGSEA. CDR3 residues: CSVQPEFMNTEAFF. CDR3 DNA: TGCAGCGTTCAGCCGGAGTTCATGAACACTGAAGCTTTCTTT.

The chain links TRBV10-3 to TRBJ1-2; D is perhaps TRBD1 (5 bases). CDR3 size: 12 residues. Germline V gene data show CDR1 as ENHRY and CDR2 as SYGVKD. Trimming took off 5 bases at V and 7 bases at J, with 11 bases between the two ends. CDR3 nucleotide sequence: TGTGCCATCAGTTCGCAGGGCCTTGGCTACACCTTC. The encoded protein is CAISSQGLGYTF.

This clone has more than one count but fewer than ten. The chain carries TRBV7-2 and TRBJ1-3; D may be TRBD1 (5 bases). With 5 bases removed from V and 4 bases from J, the gap between germline ends came to 9 bases. The CDR3 totals 13 residues. Germline CDR1 SGHTA, CDR2 FQGNSA. The DNA of the CDR3 is TGTGCCAGCAGCCGGACACGAGGAAACACCATATATTTT. Translating it yields CASSRTRGNTIYF.

Only one count was recorded for this clone. The genes are TRBV18 and TRBJ2-2, with 7 bases identical to TRBD1. CDR1 is KGHSH, CDR2 LQKENI, per germline. J gave up 3 bases and V 3 bases, and 7 bases lay outside the gene matches. This CDR3 is built from 16 residues. The CDR3 nucleotides read TGTGCCAGCTCACCCCGGACAGGCGTAGACACCGGGGAGCTGTTTTTT. Translated: CASSPRTGVDTGELFF.

The chain links TRBV10-3 to TRBJ2-3; D is ambiguous. Germline CDR1 ENHRY, CDR2 SYGVKD. The CDR3 extends over 12 amino acids. Trimming stripped 0 bases from V and 6 bases from J, with 4 bases between. The CDR3 region has the DNA TGTGCCATCAGTGAGTCTCGGGATACGCAGTATTTT. Its translation: CAISESRDTQYF.

The chain has TRBV7-2 and TRBJ2-3; 7 bases align to TRBD1. V lost 4 bases, J lost 4 bases, and 8 bases stayed unmatched. Germline CDR1 is SGHTA and CDR2 is FQGNSA. This CDR3 region has 15 residues. The DNA for the CDR3 is TGTGCCAGCAGCTACTACAGGGGTGGCGCAGATACGCAGTATTTT. Protein sequence: CASSYYRGGADTQYF.

The chain uses TRBV21-1 and TRBJ1-2; TRBD1 is the table's D call, not checked against the DNA. TRBV21-1 is a pseudogene locus. This CDR3 spans 16 amino acids. The CDR3 DNA reads TGTGCCAGCAGCAAAGTGGGGACACCCCGGCCGGGGGGCTACACCTTC. Translating it yields CASSKVGTPRPGGYTF.

This chain joins TRBV7-2 and TRBJ2-1; 8 positions agree with TRBD2. V lost 1 base, J lost 4 bases, and 3 bases stayed unmatched. This CDR3 has 15 residues. The germline V gene has CDR1 SGHTA and CDR2 FQGNSA. The CDR3 spells CASSLVSGIYNEQFF. The CDR3 bases are TGTGCCAGCAGCTTAGTTAGCGGGATATACAATGAGCAGTTCTTC. The variable domain in full, with the rest retrieved from reference TRBV7-2 and TRBJ2-1, is GAGVSQSPSNKVTEKGKDVELRCDPISGHTALYWYRQSLGQGLEFLIYFQGNSAPDKSGLPSDRFSAERTGGSVSTLTIQRTQQEDSAVYLCASSLVSGIYNEQFFGPGTRLTVL.

The chain carries TRBV7-9 and TRBJ2-7, with TRBD2 identical over 7 bases. CDR3 length: 16 residues. Germline values: CDR1 SEHNR, CDR2 FQNEAQ (reference sequence). V gave up 2 bases and J gave up 2 bases; unmatched junction bases: 9. The CDR3 here is CASSLNGRRGTYEQYF. The CDR3 coding sequence is TGTGCCAGCAGCTTAAACGGACGGCGGGGGACCTACGAGCAGTACTTC.

This rearrangement joins TRBV11-1 to TRBJ2-5; 7 positions match TRBD1. Germline V gives CDR1 SGHAT, CDR2 FQDESV (reference sequence). The CDR3 runs 13 residues. The trim removed 6 bases at V and 2 bases at J, leaving 3 bases unmatched. Here the CDR3 reads CASRPDRQETQYF. DNA of the CDR3: TGTGCCAGCAGGCCGGACAGGCAAGAGACCCAGTACTTC.

As concerns this clone: The same CDR3 also results from other DNA sequences found in this sample. V and J are TRBV19 and TRBJ1-3; D uncertain. The CDR3 covers 14 residues. Trimming left V 7 bases short and J 0 bases short, with 10 bases between. Germline CDR1 reads LNHDA; CDR2 reads SQIVND (reference sequence). The CDR3 sequence is CASKGAYSGNTIYF. In nucleotides, the CDR3 is TGTGCCAGTAAGGGAGCCTACTCTGGAAACACCATATATTTT.

The chain joins TRBV5-8 to TRBJ2-1, with 11 positions matching TRBD2. The trim removed 1 base at V and 9 bases at J, leaving 6 bases unmatched. The CDR3 has 15 amino acids. The germline V gene encodes CDR1 SGHTS and CDR2 YDEGEE. DNA for the CDR3: TGTGCCAGCAGCTTGTTACTAGCGGGAGTTAGTGAGCAGTTCTTC. It translates to CASSLLLAGVSEQFF.

Only one count was recorded for this clone. The V gene is TRBV5-6, the J gene TRBJ2-6; D uncertain. This CDR3 is 15 amino acids long. V lost 0 bases and J lost 1, with 5 bases in between. The V gene's germline CDR1 is SGHDT and CDR2 YYEEEE. Here the CDR3 DNA reads TGTGCCAGCAGCTTGGGGGCTTCTGGGGCCAACGTCCTGACTTTC. Translation gives CASSLGASGANVLTF.

This chain connects TRBV6-5 to TRBJ2-6, with TRBD2 matching over 8 bases. This CDR3 spans 15 amino acids. The germline V gene encodes CDR1 MNHEY and CDR2 SVGAGI. The trim removed 8 bases at V and 1 base at J, leaving 4 bases unmatched. The CDR3: CASQTGGSGANVLTF. CDR3 nucleotide sequence: TGTGCCAGCCAGACGGGGGGGTCTGGGGCCAACGTCCTGACTTTC.

The rearrangement joins TRBV7-3 to TRBJ2-7; possibly TRBD2 for D (6 bases). CDR1 and CDR2 (germline): SGHTA, FQGTGA. Trimming removed 3 bases at V and 1 base at J, with 13 bases between. The CDR3 loop spans 15 amino acids. CDR3 sequence (DNA): TGTGCCAGCAGCTTGGGAGGCGGAGGGTCCTACGAGCAGTACTTC. This sequence encodes CASSLGGGGSYEQYF.

This chain connects TRBV28 to TRBJ1-2; 7 bases match TRBD1. This CDR3 contains 15 residues. The ends lost 6 bases at V and 2 bases at J; junction bases unmatched: 9. The germline gives CDR1 MDHEN, CDR2 SYDVKM. CDR3: CASRPTGTENYGYTF. The DNA for the CDR3 is TGTGCCAGCAGACCAACCGGGACAGAGAACTATGGCTACACCTTC.

The V call is TRBV28, the J call TRBJ1-5; 8 nucleotides agree with TRBD1. Germline lookup yields CDR1 MDHEN and CDR2 SYDVKM. Unmatched junction bases numbered 2, after V lost 5 bases and J lost 8 bases. This CDR3 spans 12 amino acids. CDR3 protein: CASSQGAKPQHF. The CDR3 DNA reads TGTGCCAGCAGTCAGGGGGCCAAGCCCCAGCATTTT.

This clone appeared a single time. The chain recombines TRBV7-8 with TRBJ1-2; TRBD1 might be the D (6 bases). CDR1 is SGHVS and CDR2 is FQNEAQ in the germline V gene. V was clipped by 7 bases and J by 6 bases, with 15 bases between them. This CDR3 has 13 residues. CDR3 nucleotides: TGTGCCAGCACCGATCACAACAGGGATGGCTACACCTTC. Protein: CASTDHNRDGYTF.

The J gene is TRBJ2-1, the V gene TRBV7-8, with 12 bases lining up with TRBD2. Per the germline V gene, CDR1 is SGHVS and CDR2 is FQNEAQ. This CDR3 spans 18 amino acids. V dropped 1 base and J dropped 4; count of bases not matched to a gene: 8. CDR3 sequence reads: CASSLEPGLAGRYNEQFF. The CDR3, as DNA: TGTGCCAGCAGCTTAGAACCTGGACTAGCGGGAAGGTACAATGAGCAGTTCTTC.

CDR3 sequence: CASNLAGQGGYGYTF. DNA for the CDR3: TGTGCCAGCAATCTTGCCGGACAGGGTGGTTATGGCTACACCTTC. This chain uses TRBV28 with TRBJ1-2, with TRBD1 identical over 8 bases. Per the germline V gene, CDR1 is MDHEN and CDR2 is SYDVKM. CDR3 length equals 15 residues. The junction had 12 bases not matched to a gene; V was cut back by 7 bases and J by 5 bases.

The chain employs TRBV6-2 or TRBV6-3 and TRBJ2-7; 10 nucleotides match TRBD1. J lost 0 bases, V lost 1 base, and 12 bases had no gene match. The CDR3 consists of 19 residues. Germline lookup yields CDR1 MNHEY and CDR2 SVGEGT. CDR3 sequence reads: CASSYWDGTGDSGSYEQYF. Here the CDR3 DNA reads TGTGCCAGCAGTTACTGGGACGGGACAGGGGATTCGGGCTCCTACGAGCAGTACTTC.

CDR3 loop: CASSFAGQGNYEQYF. Here the CDR3 DNA reads TGTGCCAGCAGCTTTGCGGGACAGGGAAACTACGAGCAGTACTTC. V is TRBV7-9 and J is TRBJ2-7, with 9 bases matching TRBD1. The CDR3 has 15 amino acids. Germline-derived CDR1 and CDR2 are SEHNR and FQNEAQ (reference sequence). The V segment lost 3 bases and the J segment 3 bases; nucleotides outside the gene matches: 6.

The chain employs TRBV4-3 and TRBJ1-1, with D uncertain. Germline V CDR1 and CDR2: LGHNA, YSLEER. The CDR3 runs 14 residues. Deletions cut 1 base from V and 1 base from J, with 7 bases between. The CDR3 here is CASSQAYTNTEAFF. In DNA form, the CDR3 reads TGCGCCAGCAGCCAAGCTTACACGAACACTGAAGCTTTCTTT.

The V gene is TRBV7-9, the J gene TRBJ1-3, with a possible D match to TRBD1 (6 bases). Trimming pared 5 bases from V and 2 bases from J, leaving 16 bases between. Germline V lookup: CDR1 SEHNR, CDR2 FQNEAQ (reference sequence). The CDR3 is 16 residues long. CDR3 bases: TGTGCCAGCAGCCTACAGGGATTAGAAGCTGGAAACACCATATATTTT. This encodes CASSLQGLEAGNTIYF.

The V and J genes are TRBV27 and TRBJ2-1; TRBD1 matches at 7 bases. Germline CDR1 and CDR2: MNHEY and SMNVEV (reference sequence). The CDR3 consists of 13 residues. Trimming cost V 6 bases and J 6 bases; bases outside gene matches: 5. CDR3 sequence (DNA): TGTGCCAGCAGGGCGACAGGGACCAATGAGCAGTTCTTC. Its protein product is CASRATGTNEQFF.

The J gene is TRBJ2-4, the V gene TRBV10-3, with TRBD2 identical over 11 bases. Germline CDR1 reads ENHRY; CDR2 reads SYGVKD. This CDR3 has 16 amino acids. The junction had 4 bases not matched to a gene; V was cut back by 0 bases and J by 6 bases. The CDR3 DNA reads as TGTGCCATCAGTGAGTCTAGCGGGAGGGCCTTAAACATTCAGTACTTC. This sequence encodes CAISESSGRALNIQYF.

The gene calls are TRBV7-3 and TRBJ1-6; D call uncertain. V was cut by 2 bases and J by 5 bases, with 10 bases left in between. The CDR3 covers 15 residues. CDR1 is SGHTA and CDR2 is FQGTGA in the germline V gene. The CDR3 here is CASSLGRQDNSPLHF. The CDR3 nucleotides read TGTGCCAGCAGCTTAGGGCGCCAAGATAATTCACCCCTCCACTTT.

CDR3 protein: CASSLTGTGQEKLFF. As DNA, the CDR3 is TGCGCCAGCAGCTTGACCGGGACAGGGCAAGAAAAACTGTTTTTT. The chain links TRBV5-1 to TRBJ1-4; 9 nucleotides line up with TRBD1. CDR1 and CDR2 (germline): SGHRS, YFSETQ. Trimming removed 1 base from V and 8 bases from J; junction bases left unmatched: 6. This CDR3 is 15 amino acids long.

As to this clone: Germline and junction disagree at one end, which may indicate a read error. This chain links TRBV18 with TRBJ2-5; 7 nucleotides align to TRBD1. This CDR3 is built from 16 residues. Per germline, CDR1 KGHSH and CDR2 LQKENI. The CDR3 region has the DNA TGTGCCAGCTCACCTCCCATCAGGGGGATACAAGAGGCCCAGTACTTC. Protein sequence: CASSPPIRGIQEAQYF. Variable domain in full (rest from reference TRBV18 and TRBJ2-5): NAGVMQNPRHLVRRRGQEARLRCSPMKGHSHVYWYRQLPEEGLKFMVYLQKENIIDESGMPKERFSAEFPKEGPSILRIQQVVRGDSAAYFCASSPPIRGIQEAQYFGPGTRLLVL.

The genes are TRBV28 and TRBJ2-3, with 9 bases lining up with TRBD1. Germline loops: CDR1 MDHEN, CDR2 SYDVKM. The CDR3 is 15 amino acids. After removal of 5 bases from V and 1 base from J, the junction contained 4 bases not matched to a gene. In DNA, the CDR3 is TGTGCCAGCAGTACACGGACAGGGGGCACAGATACGCAGTATTTT. As protein: CASSTRTGGTDTQYF. Combining the CDR3 with reference TRBV28 and TRBJ2-3 gives the whole variable domain DVKVTQSSRYLVKRTGEKVFLECVQDMDHENMFWYRQDPGLGLRLIYFSYDVKMKEKGDIPEGYSVSREKKERFSLILESASTNQTSMYLCASSTRTGGTDTQYFGPGTRLTVL.